These T cell receptor beta chains were read from a single sample in a study of OX40 agonist ivuxolimab in advanced cancers. Libraries were prepared by immunoSEQ multiplex PCR; TCRdb keeps only in-frame clonotypes and omits some of them. The sample shows 55,000 to 80,000 clones, 70% to 90% of them seen only once. The sample was CD4+ or CD8+ T cells sorted from blood, taken in a trial of the OX40 agonist ivuxolimab. The receptors originated from an adult with an advanced solid tumor such as melanoma, head and neck, liver or kidney cancer. The CDR3 runs from the conserved cysteine through the conserved F or W. The D gene is left open where the match is weak. Only some rows state a clone size, as once, few, many or a class for expanded clones.

d_gene	v_gene	abundance	j_gene	CDR3aa	CDR3nt
NA	TRBV30	NA	TRBJ2-7	CAWSVRPGEQYF	TGTGCCTGGAGTGTAAGGCCGGGTGAGCAGTACTTC
NA	TRBV7-7	few	TRBJ2-5	CASSRSKRETQYF	TGTGCTAGCAGCCGGAGTAAGAGGGAGACCCAGTACTTC
TRBD1	TRBV5-4	once	TRBJ1-1	CASSGQGGTEAFF	TGTGCCAGCAGCGGACAGGGCGGCACTGAAGCTTTCTTT
NA	TRBV19	once	TRBJ1-1	CASSISPGVAPFF	TGTGCCAGTAGTATATCTCCCGGCGTTGCGCCTTTCTTT
NA	TRBV5-1	NA	TRBJ2-6	CASRGTSGANVLTF	TGCGCCAGCAGGGGTACCTCTGGGGCCAACGTCCTGACTTTC
TRBD1	TRBV5-6	once	TRBJ2-2	CASSFWTGTNTGELFF	TGTGCCAGCAGCTTCTGGACAGGGACAAACACCGGGGAGCTGTTTTTT
NA	TRBV7-3	NA	TRBJ2-7	CASSATEGYEQYF	TGTGCCAGCAGCGCGACGGAAGGCTACGAGCAGTACTTC
TRBD2	TRBV11-2	NA	TRBJ2-1	CASSLDPGLAGGFF	TGTGCCAGCAGCTTAGATCCGGGACTAGCGGGAGGGTTCTTC
TRBD2	TRBV7-2	NA	TRBJ2-7	CASSPGLAVSEQYF	TGTGCCAGCAGCCCGGGACTAGCGGTTTCCGAGCAGTACTTC
TRBD1	TRBV19	NA	TRBJ1-5	CASTRTGAGQPQHF	TGTGCCAGTACCCGGACAGGGGCAGGTCAGCCCCAGCATTTT
NA	TRBV7-2	NA	TRBJ2-5	CASSLVGGQETQYF	TGTGCCAGCAGCTTGGTCGGGGGCCAAGAGACCCAGTACTTC
TRBD1	TRBV19	few	TRBJ1-2	CASSSGPGGRNYGYTF	TGTGCCAGTAGTTCGGGCCCAGGGGGCAGAAACTATGGCTACACCTTC
NA	TRBV27	NA	TRBJ2-7	CASSSTSYEQYF	TGTGCCAGCAGTTCGACCTCCTACGAGCAGTACTTC
TRBD1	TRBV2	NA	TRBJ2-3	CASSRDSSTDTQYF	TGTGCCAGCTCCCGGGACAGCAGCACAGATACGCAGTATTTT
NA	TRBV6-6	NA	TRBJ1-2	CASTMDRLNYGYTF	TGTGCCAGCACCATGGACAGACTTAACTATGGCTACACCTTC
TRBD1	TRBV10-1	NA	TRBJ1-2	CASRDSGGAGGYTF	TGCGCCAGCAGGGACTCAGGGGGGGCTGGTGGCTACACCTTC
NA	TRBV21-1	NA	TRBJ2-7	CASSPSHSYEQYF	TGTGCCAGCAGCCCCAGCCACTCCTACGAGCAGTACTTC
NA	TRBV6-1	NA	TRBJ2-7	CASSEGLVYEQYF	TGTGCCAGCAGTGAAGGACTTGTATACGAGCAGTACTTC
TRBD1	TRBV6-5	NA	TRBJ2-1	CAAMGQGFNEQFF	TGTGCCGCGATGGGACAGGGCTTCAATGAGCAGTTCTTC
NA	TRBV28	NA	TRBJ1-2	CASSLAGGAEGYTF	TGTGCCAGCAGTTTGGCCGGGGGGGCGGAAGGCTACACCTTC
NA	TRBV29-1	once	TRBJ1-5	CSVGDGINQPQHF	TGCAGCGTTGGGGACGGAATTAATCAGCCCCAGCATTTT
TRBD2	TRBV28	once	TRBJ2-2	CASSPAGSPNTGELFF	TGTGCCAGCAGTCCAGCGGGGTCTCCGAACACCGGGGAGCTGTTTTTT
TRBD1	TRBV28	few	TRBJ1-1	CASSLGGQGVTEAFF	TGTGCCAGCAGTTTAGGGGGACAGGGGGTCACTGAAGCTTTCTTT
TRBD2	TRBV18	NA	TRBJ2-7	CASSPLGGRGEEQYF	TGTGCCAGCTCACCACTCGGCGGGAGGGGTGAGGAGCAGTACTTC
NA	TRBV18	NA	TRBJ2-3	CASSPRDAGRDTQYF	TGTGCCAGCTCACCACGCGACGCAGGGAGGGATACGCAGTATTTT
NA	TRBV19	NA	TRBJ1-1	CASSINGDLNTEAFF	TGTGCCAGTAGTATCAACGGGGACCTGAACACTGAAGCTTTCTTT
TRBD1	TRBV19	NA	TRBJ1-2	CASSAYRGRDYGYTF	TGTGCCAGTAGTGCGTACAGGGGGCGGGACTATGGCTACACCTTC
NA	TRBV2	NA	TRBJ2-2	CASSVDTGELFF	TGTGCCAGCAGTGTAGACACCGGGGAGCTGTTTTTT
TRBD1	TRBV4-2	NA	TRBJ2-7	CASSQDGGQSYEQYF	TGTGCCAGCAGCCAAGATGGGGGACAGTCCTACGAGCAGTACTTC
TRBD1	TRBV29-1	once	TRBJ1-4	CSVGQGGEKLFF	TGCAGCGTTGGACAGGGTGGAGAAAAACTGTTTTTT
TRBD2	TRBV18	NA	TRBJ2-5	CASSRPVAGDETQYF	TGTGCCAGCTCACGCCCGGTAGCGGGAGATGAGACCCAGTACTTC
TRBD1	TRBV10-3	NA	TRBJ2-2	CAILVQGAITGELFF	TGTGCCATTTTAGTGCAGGGGGCTATCACCGGGGAGCTGTTTTTT
NA	TRBV28	NA	TRBJ1-5	CASSFPGRGNQPQHF	TGTGCCAGCAGTTTTCCGGGGAGAGGCAATCAGCCCCAGCATTTT
NA	TRBV19	NA	TRBJ1-5	CASSIGGRGSQPQHF	TGTGCCAGTAGTATAGGAGGGCGCGGGAGTCAGCCCCAGCATTTT
NA	TRBV11-2	NA	TRBJ2-1	CASSLGRGGMNEQFF	TGTGCCAGCAGCTTGGGTAGGGGGGGAATGAATGAGCAGTTCTTC
TRBD2	TRBV25-1	once	TRBJ2-4	CASTLRGKGAKNIQYF	TGTGCCAGCACGCTGCGGGGGAAGGGGGCCAAAAACATTCAGTACTTC
TRBD1	TRBV18	NA	TRBJ1-1	CASSQSRDRRNTEAFF	TGTGCCAGCTCACAGAGCCGGGACAGGAGAAACACTGAAGCTTTCTTT
NA	TRBV6-1	NA	TRBJ2-1	CASSLQGNYNEQFF	TGTGCCAGCAGTCTTCAGGGGAACTACAATGAGCAGTTCTTC
TRBD2	TRBV7-9	NA	TRBJ2-3	CASSLRLATDTQYF	TGTGCCAGCAGCTTGCGACTAGCAACAGATACGCAGTATTTT
TRBD2	TRBV10-3	NA	TRBJ2-3	CAIRAGSGLTSTDTQYF	TGTGCCATCAGAGCGGGGAGCGGTCTCACTAGCACAGATACGCAGTATTTT